This is a list of T cell receptor beta chains from one sample in a study of CD8+ T cells in alopecia areata. The assay was immunoSEQ multiplex PCR, and TCRdb's table has in-frame clones only and misses some. The data hold around 140,000 clones, with approximately 49% observed a single time. The sequencing here drew on CD8+ T cells sorted from blood, taken at week 0. The receptors originated from a human donor with alopecia areata. The CDR3 runs from the conserved cysteine through the conserved F or W. The D gene is left open where the match is weak. The listing skips clone size in some rows; elsewhere it reads once, few, many or a size class.

TGTGCCAGCAGTGAATCTCCGGTATCTCTTGGGACTAATGAAAAACTGTTTTTT,CASSESPVSLGTNEKLFF,few,NA,TRBV6-1,TRBJ1-4
TGTGCCAGCAGTTCAGCACAGGGGGTTAATGAAAAACTGTTTTTT,CASSSAQGVNEKLFF,NA,TRBD1,TRBV27,TRBJ1-4
TGTGCCAGCAGCACAACTGACAGAAACACTGAAGCTTTCTTT,CASSTTDRNTEAFF,NA,NA,TRBV27,TRBJ1-1
TGTGCCAGCAGCGACGGTGGGGACGAGCAGTACTTC,CASSDGGDEQYF,NA,NA,TRBV9,TRBJ2-7
TGTGCCAGCAGTTCAACGGGACAGGGAGAAGCTTTCTTT,CASSSTGQGEAFF,few,TRBD1,TRBV6-6,TRBJ1-1
TGTGCCAGCAGTTACACAGGGGGCTCTGGGGCCAACGTCCTGACTTTC,CASSYTGGSGANVLTF,NA,TRBD1,TRBV6-6,TRBJ2-6
TGCAGCGATTTCGGGAGTTTCTATGGCTACACCTTC,CSDFGSFYGYTF,NA,NA,TRBV29-1,TRBJ1-2
TGTGCCAGCTCACCGACGTCCCGAGGGGGTCTCACTGAAGCTTTCTTT,CASSPTSRGGLTEAFF,few,NA,TRBV18,TRBJ1-1
TGTGCCAGCAGCCTTGACAGAGTCTATGGCTACACCTTC,CASSLDRVYGYTF,NA,NA,TRBV6-6,TRBJ1-2
TGTGCCTGGAGTACAGGGGGTAACACTGAAGCTTTCTTT,CAWSTGGNTEAFF,NA,TRBD1,TRBV30,TRBJ1-1
TGCAGCGTGCTCCAGGAGAACTATGGCTACACCTTC,CSVLQENYGYTF,few,NA,TRBV29-1,TRBJ1-2
TGCAGCGTTGGGGGGCAGGCGTGGAATGAGCAGTTCTTC,CSVGGQAWNEQFF,NA,NA,TRBV29-1,TRBJ2-1
TGCGCCAGCAGTGACGGACAGGGGATCACTGAAGCTTTCTTT,CASSDGQGITEAFF,NA,TRBD1,TRBV4-1,TRBJ1-1
TGTGCCAGCAGCTTGGGATACAGAGGTGGGAATTCACCCCTCCACTTT,CASSLGYRGGNSPLHF,NA,NA,TRBV7-3,TRBJ1-6
TGCAGCGTTGAAGTTTCACCCCGGGGGGACATTCAGTACTTC,CSVEVSPRGDIQYF,NA,TRBD2,TRBV29-1,TRBJ2-4
TGCAGCGTTGTGACAGGGGAGTACAATCAGCCCCAGCATTTT,CSVVTGEYNQPQHF,NA,TRBD1,TRBV29-1,TRBJ1-5
TGTGCCAGCATCGAGGGGGGCACTGAAGCTTTCTTT,CASIEGGTEAFF,NA,NA,TRBV7-2,TRBJ1-1
TGTGCCAGCAGCCAAGAGGGGGTCGAGCAGTACTTC,CASSQEGVEQYF,few,NA,TRBV13,TRBJ2-7
TGTGCCAGCAGTCTGGGACAGGGAAGTGGTTGGGGCTACACCTTC,CASSLGQGSGWGYTF,NA,TRBD1,TRBV27,TRBJ1-2
TGTGCCTGGAGTGTACGGTACAGACCGAACACTGAAGCTTTCTTT,CAWSVRYRPNTEAFF,NA,NA,TRBV30,TRBJ1-1
TGTGCCAGCAGCTTAGGGATTCCTCAAGAGACCCAGTACTTC,CASSLGIPQETQYF,NA,NA,TRBV7-8,TRBJ2-5
TGTGCCAGCAGCCAAGGGTTGGAAGGGGGCTACGAGCAGTACTTC,CASSQGLEGGYEQYF,NA,NA,TRBV4-2,TRBJ2-7
TGTGCCAGCAGTTTCGAAGCCCCCCCAGGGGGCAAAAACATTCAGTACTTC,CASSFEAPPGGKNIQYF,NA,TRBD1,TRBV27,TRBJ2-4
TGTGCCACCGGGACAGGCGTTGACACCGGGGAGCTGTTTTTT,CATGTGVDTGELFF,few,TRBD1,TRBV6-4,TRBJ2-2
TGTGCCAGCAGTTACCCGAGGGACAAGGCCGGGGAGCTGTTTTTT,CASSYPRDKAGELFF,few,NA,TRBV6-5,TRBJ2-2
TGTGCCAGCAGCTTCGGACAGGGTGCCGGGGAGCTGTTTTTT,CASSFGQGAGELFF,NA,TRBD1,TRBV5-4,TRBJ2-2
TGCAGCGTTGTGGGGGGTACAGATACGCAGTATTTT,CSVVGGTDTQYF,NA,NA,TRBV29-1,TRBJ2-3
TGTGCCAGCAGTTTAATATTGGATCTGGAGACCCAGTACTTC,CASSLILDLETQYF,NA,NA,TRBV27,TRBJ2-5
TGCGCCAGCAGCGTGGGACTAGCGGGGACCGGGGAGCTGTTTTTT,CASSVGLAGTGELFF,NA,TRBD2,TRBV5-1,TRBJ2-2
TGTGCCTGGAGTGTACTCAGGGACACCGGGGAGCTGTTTTTT,CAWSVLRDTGELFF,NA,NA,TRBV30,TRBJ2-2
TGTGCCTGGGACAGGGTTGTGAACACTGAAGCTTTCTTT,CAWDRVVNTEAFF,few,TRBD1,TRBV30,TRBJ1-1
TGCAGCGCCATGGAGGGGGCTGAAGCTTTCTTT,CSAMEGAEAFF,few,NA,TRBV29-1,TRBJ1-1
TGCGCCAGCAGCTTGGACCCATCGAGGACAGATTTCTATGGCTACACCTTC,CASSLDPSRTDFYGYTF,NA,NA,TRBV5-1,TRBJ1-2
TGTGCCAGCAGCACCCTCCCGGGACAGGGGATAAATGAGCAGTTCTTC,CASSTLPGQGINEQFF,NA,TRBD1,TRBV9,TRBJ2-1
TGTGCCAGCAGCTTACGGGACAGGGTCCTAGAGACCCAGTACTTC,CASSLRDRVLETQYF,NA,TRBD1,TRBV7-6,TRBJ2-5
TGTGCCAGCAGCTTGGGCGGGGAGGGGCAGTTCTTC,CASSLGGEGQFF,NA,TRBD2,TRBV5-6,TRBJ2-1
TGTGCCAGCTCACCACCTTCTTTGCAGGGTCTAAGCAATCAGCCCCAGCATTTT,CASSPPSLQGLSNQPQHF,few,NA,TRBV18,TRBJ1-5
TGCGCCAGCAGCCAAGATCGAGAAGATGGCTACACCTTC,CASSQDREDGYTF,NA,NA,TRBV4-3,TRBJ1-2
TGTGCCAGCAGACCAAACAGTGACAATGAAAAACTGTTTTTT,CASRPNSDNEKLFF,many,NA,TRBV7-9,TRBJ1-4
TGTGCCAGCAGTTCAAGGGACACGCAAGAGACCCAGTACTTC,CASSSRDTQETQYF,NA,NA,TRBV27,TRBJ2-5